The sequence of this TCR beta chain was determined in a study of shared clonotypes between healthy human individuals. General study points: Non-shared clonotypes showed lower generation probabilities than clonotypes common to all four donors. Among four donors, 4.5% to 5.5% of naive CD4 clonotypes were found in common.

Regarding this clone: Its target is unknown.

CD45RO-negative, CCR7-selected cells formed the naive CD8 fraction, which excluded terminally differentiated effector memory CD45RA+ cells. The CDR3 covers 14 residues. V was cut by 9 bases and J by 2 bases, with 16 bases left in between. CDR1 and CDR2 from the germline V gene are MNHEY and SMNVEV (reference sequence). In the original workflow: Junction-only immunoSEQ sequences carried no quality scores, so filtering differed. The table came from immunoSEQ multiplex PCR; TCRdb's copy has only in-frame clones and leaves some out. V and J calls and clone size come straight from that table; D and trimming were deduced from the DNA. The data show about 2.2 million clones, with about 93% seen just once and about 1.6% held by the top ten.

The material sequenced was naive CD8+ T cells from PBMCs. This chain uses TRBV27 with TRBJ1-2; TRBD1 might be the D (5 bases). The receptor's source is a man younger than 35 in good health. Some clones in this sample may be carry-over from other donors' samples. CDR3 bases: TGTGCCAGTTGGGGGGGGGATTTAAACTATGGCTACACCTTC. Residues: CASWGGDLNYGYTF.